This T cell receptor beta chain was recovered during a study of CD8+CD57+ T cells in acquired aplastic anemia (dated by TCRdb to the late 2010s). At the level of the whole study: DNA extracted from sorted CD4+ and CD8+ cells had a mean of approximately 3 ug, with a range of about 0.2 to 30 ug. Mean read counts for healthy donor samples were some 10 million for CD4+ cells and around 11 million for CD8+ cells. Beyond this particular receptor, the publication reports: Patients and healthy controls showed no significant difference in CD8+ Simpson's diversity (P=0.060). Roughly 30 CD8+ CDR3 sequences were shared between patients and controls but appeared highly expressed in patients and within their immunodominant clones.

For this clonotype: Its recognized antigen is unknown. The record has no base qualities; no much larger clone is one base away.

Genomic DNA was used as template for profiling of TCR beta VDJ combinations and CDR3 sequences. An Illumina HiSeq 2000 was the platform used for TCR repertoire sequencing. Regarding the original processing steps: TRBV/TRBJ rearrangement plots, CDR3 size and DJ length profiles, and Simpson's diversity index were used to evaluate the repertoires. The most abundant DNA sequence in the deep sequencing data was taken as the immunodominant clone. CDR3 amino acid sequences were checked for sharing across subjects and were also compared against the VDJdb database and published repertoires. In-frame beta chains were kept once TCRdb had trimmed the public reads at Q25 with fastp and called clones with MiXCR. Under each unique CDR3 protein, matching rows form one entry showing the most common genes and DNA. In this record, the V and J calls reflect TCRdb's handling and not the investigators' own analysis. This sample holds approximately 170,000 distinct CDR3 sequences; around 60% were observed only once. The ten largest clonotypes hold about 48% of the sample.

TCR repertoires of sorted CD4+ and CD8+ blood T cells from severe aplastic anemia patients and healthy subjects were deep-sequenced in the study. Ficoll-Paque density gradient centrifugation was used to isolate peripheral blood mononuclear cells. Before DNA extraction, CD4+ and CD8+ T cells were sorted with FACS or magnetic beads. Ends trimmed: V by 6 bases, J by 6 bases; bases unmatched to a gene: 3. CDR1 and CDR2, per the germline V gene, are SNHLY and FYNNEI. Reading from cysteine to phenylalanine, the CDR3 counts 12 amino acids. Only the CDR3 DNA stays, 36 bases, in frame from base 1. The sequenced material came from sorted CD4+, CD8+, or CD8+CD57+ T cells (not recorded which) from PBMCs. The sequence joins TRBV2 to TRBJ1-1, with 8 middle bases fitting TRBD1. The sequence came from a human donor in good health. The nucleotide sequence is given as TGTGCCAGCAGCGGACAGGGCCCTGAAGCTTTCTTT. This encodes CASSGQGPEAFF.